This T cell receptor beta chain was obtained from a study of OX40 agonist ivuxolimab in advanced cancers. Study at large: Every patient in dose escalation had hepatocellular carcinoma, melanoma, renal cell or head and neck cancer. Study-level findings and limits: In the expanded peripheral T cells, antigen specificity was never determined. Clones of CD4+ and CD8+ blood T cells grew by week 6 at doses of 0.1 to 3.0 mg/kg.

With respect to this clone: Its matching antigen is unknown.

Germline V gives CDR1 SGDLS, CDR2 YYNGEE. The CDR3 extends over 14 amino acids. Trimming took 0 bases from V and 0 from J, leaving 6 bases between them. The method was immunoSEQ multiplex PCR; TCRdb's version includes in-frame clones alone and lacks a portion of them. This table holds under 8,000 clones, 75% to 85% found once. The receptor comes from an adult with an advanced solid tumor such as melanoma, head and neck, liver or kidney cancer. This chain connects TRBV9 to TRBJ2-5; D gene ambiguous. The material sequenced was CD4+ or CD8+ T cells sorted from blood, taken in a trial of the OX40 agonist ivuxolimab. Here the CDR3 DNA reads TGTGCCAGCAGCGTAGTGCTACACCAAGAGACCCAGTACTTC. Translated, it gives CASSVVLHQETQYF.